The present entry profiles one T cell receptor beta chain with its context. This sample is part of a study of blood T cell repertoires in COVID-19. Overall study: Some COVID-19 samples were acute and others convalescent; all came from the United States, Italy and Spain. T cells, B-cell-depleted T cells, or PBMCs supplied cDNA or gDNA.

In the authors' workflow: Amplifying reference gene primers gave estimates of nucleated cell counts. Only in-frame clones appear in the TCRdb table, and some are missing; sequencing was by immunoSEQ multiplex PCR. V, J and clone size were drawn from that table, and D and trimming were deduced from the DNA. The sample holds approximately 130,000 clones, roughly 71% seen once. CDR1 and CDR2 (germline): SNHLY, FYNNEI. The CDR3 is made up of 15 amino acids. Trimming removed 5 bases from V and 7 bases from J; junction bases left unmatched: 10. The rearrangement uses TRBV2 and TRBJ2-7; 11 bases agree with TRBD1. The sequence came from a man older than 75 with acute or convalescent COVID-19. The sequenced material came from peripheral blood. The CDR3 DNA is TGTGCCAGCAGTCTACCGGACAGGGGGCGCGAAGAGCAGTACTTC. Encoded protein: CASSLPDRGREEQYF.